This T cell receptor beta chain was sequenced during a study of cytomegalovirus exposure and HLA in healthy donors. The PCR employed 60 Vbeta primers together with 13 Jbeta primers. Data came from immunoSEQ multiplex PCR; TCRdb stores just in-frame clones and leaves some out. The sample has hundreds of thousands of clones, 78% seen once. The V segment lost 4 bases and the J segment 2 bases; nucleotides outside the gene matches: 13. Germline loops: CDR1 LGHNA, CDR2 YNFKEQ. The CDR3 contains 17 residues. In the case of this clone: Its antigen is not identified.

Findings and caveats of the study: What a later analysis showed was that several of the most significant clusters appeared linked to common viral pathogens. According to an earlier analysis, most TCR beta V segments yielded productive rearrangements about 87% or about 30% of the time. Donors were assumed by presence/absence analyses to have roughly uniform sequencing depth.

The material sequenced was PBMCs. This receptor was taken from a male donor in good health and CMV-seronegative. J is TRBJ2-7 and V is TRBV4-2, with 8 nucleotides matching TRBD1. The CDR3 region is CASSLRRVDRDPYEQYF. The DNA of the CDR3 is TGTGCCAGCAGCCTTAGGCGGGTGGACAGGGACCCCTACGAGCAGTACTTC.